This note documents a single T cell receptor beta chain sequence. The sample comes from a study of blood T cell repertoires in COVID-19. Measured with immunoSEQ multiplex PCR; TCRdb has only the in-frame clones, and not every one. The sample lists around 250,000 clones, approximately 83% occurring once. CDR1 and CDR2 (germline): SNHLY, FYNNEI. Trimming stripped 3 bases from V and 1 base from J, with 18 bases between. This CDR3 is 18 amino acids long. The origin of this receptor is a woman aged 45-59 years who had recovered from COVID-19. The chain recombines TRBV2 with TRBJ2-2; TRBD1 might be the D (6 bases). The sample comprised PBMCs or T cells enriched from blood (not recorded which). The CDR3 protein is CASSEVPLTGRNTGELFF. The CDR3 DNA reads TGTGCCAGCAGTGAGGTCCCCCTAACAGGGAGGAACACCGGGGAGCTGTTTTTT. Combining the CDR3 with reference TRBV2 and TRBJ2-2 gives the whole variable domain EPEVTQTPSHQVTQMGQEVILRCVPISNHLYFYWYRQILGQKVEFLVSFYNNEISEKSEIFDDQFSVERPDGSNFTLKIRSTKLEDSAMYFCASSEVPLTGRNTGELFFGEGSRLTVL.